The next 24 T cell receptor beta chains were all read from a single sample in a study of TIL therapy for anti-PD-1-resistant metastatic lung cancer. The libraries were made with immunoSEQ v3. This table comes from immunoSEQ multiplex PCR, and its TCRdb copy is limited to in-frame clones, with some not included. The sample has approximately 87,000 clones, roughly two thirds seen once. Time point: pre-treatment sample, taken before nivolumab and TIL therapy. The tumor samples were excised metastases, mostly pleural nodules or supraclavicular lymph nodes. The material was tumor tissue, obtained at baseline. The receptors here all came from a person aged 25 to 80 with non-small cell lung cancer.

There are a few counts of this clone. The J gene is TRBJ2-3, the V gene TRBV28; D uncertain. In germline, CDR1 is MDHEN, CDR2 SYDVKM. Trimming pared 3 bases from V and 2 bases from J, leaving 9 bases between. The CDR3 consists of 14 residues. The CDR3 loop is CASSFDRDTDTQYF. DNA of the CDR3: TGTGCCAGCAGTTTTGATAGGGACACAGATACGCAGTATTTT.

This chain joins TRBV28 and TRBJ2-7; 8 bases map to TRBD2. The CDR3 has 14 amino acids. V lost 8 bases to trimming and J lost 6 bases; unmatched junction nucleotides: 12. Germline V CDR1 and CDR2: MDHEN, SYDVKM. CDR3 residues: CASGISGKAGEQYF. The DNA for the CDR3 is TGTGCCAGCGGAATTAGCGGGAAGGCAGGCGAGCAGTACTTC. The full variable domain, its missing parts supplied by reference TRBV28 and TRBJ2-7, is DVKVTQSSRYLVKRTGEKVFLECVQDMDHENMFWYRQDPGLGLRLIYFSYDVKMKEKGDIPEGYSVSREKKERFSLILESASTNQTSMYLCASGISGKAGEQYFGPGTRLTVT.

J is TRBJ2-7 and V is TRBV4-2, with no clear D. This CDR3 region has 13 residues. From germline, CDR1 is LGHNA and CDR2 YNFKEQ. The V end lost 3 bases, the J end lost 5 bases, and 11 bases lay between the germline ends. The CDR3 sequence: CASSQGLRNEQYF. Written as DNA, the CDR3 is TGTGCCAGCAGCCAGGGCCTCAGGAACGAGCAGTACTTC.

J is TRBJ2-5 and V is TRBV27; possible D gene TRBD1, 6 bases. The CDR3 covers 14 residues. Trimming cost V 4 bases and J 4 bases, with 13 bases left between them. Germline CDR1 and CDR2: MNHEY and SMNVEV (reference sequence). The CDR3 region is CASSSETGLETQYF. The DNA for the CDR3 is TGTGCCAGCAGTTCGGAAACAGGGCTAGAGACCCAGTACTTC.

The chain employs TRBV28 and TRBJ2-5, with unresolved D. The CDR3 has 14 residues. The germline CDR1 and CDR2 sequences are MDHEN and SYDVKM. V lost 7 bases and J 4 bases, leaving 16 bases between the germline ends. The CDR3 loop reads CASIPLGMGETQYF. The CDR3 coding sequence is TGTGCCAGCATTCCCCTCGGTATGGGAGAGACCCAGTACTTC.

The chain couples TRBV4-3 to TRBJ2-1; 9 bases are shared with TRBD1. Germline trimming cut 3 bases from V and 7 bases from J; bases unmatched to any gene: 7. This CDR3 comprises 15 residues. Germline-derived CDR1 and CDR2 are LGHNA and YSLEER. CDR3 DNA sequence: TGCGCCAGCAGCCAGGGACAGGGTTTTTTTAATGAGCAGTTCTTC. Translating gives CASSQGQGFFNEQFF.

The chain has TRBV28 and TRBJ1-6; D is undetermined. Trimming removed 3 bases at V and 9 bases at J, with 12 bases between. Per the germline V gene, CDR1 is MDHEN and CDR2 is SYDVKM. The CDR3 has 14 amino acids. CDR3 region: CASSLNGLASPLHF. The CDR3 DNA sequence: TGTGCCAGCAGTTTGAACGGCCTGGCTTCACCCCTCCACTTT.

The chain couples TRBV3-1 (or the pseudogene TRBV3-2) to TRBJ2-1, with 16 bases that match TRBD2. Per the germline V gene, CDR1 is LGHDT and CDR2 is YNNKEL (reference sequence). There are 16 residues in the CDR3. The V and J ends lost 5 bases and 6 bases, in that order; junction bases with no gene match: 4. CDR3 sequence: CASSWGLAGGSNEQFF. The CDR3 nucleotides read TGTGCCAGCAGCTGGGGACTAGCGGGAGGGTCCAATGAGCAGTTCTTC.

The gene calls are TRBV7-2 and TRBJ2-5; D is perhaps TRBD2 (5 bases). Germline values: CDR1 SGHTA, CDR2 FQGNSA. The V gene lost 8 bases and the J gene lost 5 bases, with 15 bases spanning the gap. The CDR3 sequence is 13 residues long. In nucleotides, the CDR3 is TGTGCCAGCCGTGCCCCCTCGGGGGAGACCCAGTACTTC. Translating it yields CASRAPSGETQYF.

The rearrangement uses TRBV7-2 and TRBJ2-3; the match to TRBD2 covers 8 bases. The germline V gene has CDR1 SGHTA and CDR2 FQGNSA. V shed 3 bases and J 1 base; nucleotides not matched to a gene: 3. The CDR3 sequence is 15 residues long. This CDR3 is CASSFPTSGTDTQYF. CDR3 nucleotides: TGTGCCAGCAGCTTTCCGACTAGCGGCACAGATACGCAGTATTTT.

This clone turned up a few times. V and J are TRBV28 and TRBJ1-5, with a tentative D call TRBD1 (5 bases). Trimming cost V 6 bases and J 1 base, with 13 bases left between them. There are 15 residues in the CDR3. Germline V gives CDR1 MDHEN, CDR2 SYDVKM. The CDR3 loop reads CASREAGPSNQPQHF. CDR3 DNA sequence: TGTGCCAGCAGGGAGGCAGGGCCAAGCAATCAGCCCCAGCATTTT.

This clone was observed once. CDR3 in amino acids: CASSPGQGRNTEAFF. CDR3 nucleotides: TGTGCCAGCAGCCCGGGACAGGGTAGAAACACTGAAGCTTTCTTT. This chain uses TRBV7-2 with TRBJ1-1, with 9 bases lining up with TRBD1. The germline V gene has CDR1 SGHTA and CDR2 FQGNSA. The V and J ends lost 5 bases and 2 bases, in that order; junction bases with no gene match: 6. CDR3 length equals 15 residues. Full variable domain (missing parts from reference TRBV7-2 and TRBJ1-1): GAGVSQSPSNKVTEKGKDVELRCDPISGHTALYWYRQSLGQGLEFLIYFQGNSAPDKSGLPSDRFSAERTGGSVSTLTIQRTQQEDSAVYLCASSPGQGRNTEAFFGQGTRLTVV.

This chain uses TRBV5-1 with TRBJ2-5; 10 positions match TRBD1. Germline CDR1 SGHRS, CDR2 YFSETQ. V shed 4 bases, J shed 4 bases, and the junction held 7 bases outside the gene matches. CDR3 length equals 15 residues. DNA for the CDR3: TGCGCCAGCAGCCGATGGACAGGGGGAGGAGAGACCCAGTACTTC. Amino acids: CASSRWTGGGETQYF. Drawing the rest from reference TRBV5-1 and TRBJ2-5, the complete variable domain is KAGVTQTPRYLIKTRGQQVTLSCSPISGHRSVSWYQQTPGQGLQFLFEYFSETQRNKGNFPGRFSGRQFSNSRSEMNVSTLELGDSALYLCASSRWTGGGETQYFGPGTRLLVL.

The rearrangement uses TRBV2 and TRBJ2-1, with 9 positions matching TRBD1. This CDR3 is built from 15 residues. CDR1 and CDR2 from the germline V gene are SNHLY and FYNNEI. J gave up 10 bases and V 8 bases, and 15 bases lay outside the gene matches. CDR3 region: CASRINTGQGNEQFF. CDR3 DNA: TGTGCCAGCCGTATTAATACGGGACAGGGAAACGAGCAGTTCTTC.

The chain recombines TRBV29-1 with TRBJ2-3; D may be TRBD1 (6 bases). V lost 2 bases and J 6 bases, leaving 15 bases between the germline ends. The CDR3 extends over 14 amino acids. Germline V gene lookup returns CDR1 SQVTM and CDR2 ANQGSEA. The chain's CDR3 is CSVEYQGWTDTQYF. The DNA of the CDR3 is TGCAGCGTTGAATACCAGGGGTGGACCGATACGCAGTATTTT.

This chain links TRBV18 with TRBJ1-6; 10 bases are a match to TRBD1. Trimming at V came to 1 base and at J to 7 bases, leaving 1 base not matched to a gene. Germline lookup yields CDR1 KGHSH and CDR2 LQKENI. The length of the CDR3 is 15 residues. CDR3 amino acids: CASSPRGQGNSPLHF. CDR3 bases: TGTGCCAGCTCACCACGGGGACAGGGGAATTCACCCCTCCACTTT.

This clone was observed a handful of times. The DNA for the CDR3 is TGTGCCAGCAGCTTGGCAACAGGGATTGGCAATCAGCCCCAGCATTTT. It is translated as CASSLATGIGNQPQHF. This chain joins TRBV5-5 and TRBJ1-5, with a tentative D call TRBD1 (6 bases). Germline V gene data show CDR1 as SGHKS and CDR2 as YYEKEE (reference sequence). CDR3 size: 16 residues. Between the trimmed V and J ends, which lost 0 bases and 2 bases, there was a span of 12 bases.

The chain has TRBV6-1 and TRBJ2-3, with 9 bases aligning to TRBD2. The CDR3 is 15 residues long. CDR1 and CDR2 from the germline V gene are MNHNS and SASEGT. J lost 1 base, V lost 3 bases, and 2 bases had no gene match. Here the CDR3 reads CASSDPSGGTDTQYF. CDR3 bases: TGTGCCAGCAGTGATCCTAGCGGGGGCACAGATACGCAGTATTTT.

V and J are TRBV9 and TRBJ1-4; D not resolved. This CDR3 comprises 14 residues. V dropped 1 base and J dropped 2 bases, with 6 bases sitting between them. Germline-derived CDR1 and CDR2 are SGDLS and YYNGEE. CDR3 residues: CASSVPGTNEKLFF. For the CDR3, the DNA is TGTGCCAGCAGCGTACCGGGTACTAATGAAAAACTGTTTTTT.

CDR3 sequence: CASGPTYTGQGAYEQYF. CDR3 in DNA: TGTGCCAGCGGCCCAACTTATACGGGACAGGGGGCCTACGAGCAGTACTTC. This chain uses TRBV27 with TRBJ2-7; 11 bases line up with TRBD1. Per the germline V gene, CDR1 is MNHEY and CDR2 is SMNVEV (reference sequence). The CDR3 loop spans 17 amino acids. The J segment lost 2 bases and the V segment lost 8 bases, leaving 14 bases of the junction unmatched.

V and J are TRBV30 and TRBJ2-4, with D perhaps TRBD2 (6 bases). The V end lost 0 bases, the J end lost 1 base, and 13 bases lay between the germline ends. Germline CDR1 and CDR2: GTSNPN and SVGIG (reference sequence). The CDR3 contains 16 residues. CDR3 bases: TGTGCCTGGAGTGTACCAGGCCTAGCGGCCAAAAACATTCAGTACTTC. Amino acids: CAWSVPGLAAKNIQYF.

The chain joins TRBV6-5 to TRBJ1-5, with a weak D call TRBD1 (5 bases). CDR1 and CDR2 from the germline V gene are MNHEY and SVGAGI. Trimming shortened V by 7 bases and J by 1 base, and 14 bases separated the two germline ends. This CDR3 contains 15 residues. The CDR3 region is CASMRGDSSNQPQHF. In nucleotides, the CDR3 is TGTGCCAGCATGAGAGGGGATTCGAGCAATCAGCCCCAGCATTTT.

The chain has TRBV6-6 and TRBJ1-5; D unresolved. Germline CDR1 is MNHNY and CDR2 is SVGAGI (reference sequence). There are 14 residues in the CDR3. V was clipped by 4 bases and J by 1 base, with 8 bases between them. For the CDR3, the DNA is TGTGCCAGCAGTTCACAGTCCAGCAATCAGCCCCAGCATTTT. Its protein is CASSSQSSNQPQHF.

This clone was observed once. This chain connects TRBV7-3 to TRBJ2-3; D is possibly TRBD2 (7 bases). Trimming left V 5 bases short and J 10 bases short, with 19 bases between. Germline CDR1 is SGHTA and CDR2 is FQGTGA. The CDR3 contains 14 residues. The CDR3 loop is CASSPRGGAVSQYF. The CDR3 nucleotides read TGTGCCAGCAGCCCAAGGGGGGGGGCCGTCTCGCAGTATTTT.